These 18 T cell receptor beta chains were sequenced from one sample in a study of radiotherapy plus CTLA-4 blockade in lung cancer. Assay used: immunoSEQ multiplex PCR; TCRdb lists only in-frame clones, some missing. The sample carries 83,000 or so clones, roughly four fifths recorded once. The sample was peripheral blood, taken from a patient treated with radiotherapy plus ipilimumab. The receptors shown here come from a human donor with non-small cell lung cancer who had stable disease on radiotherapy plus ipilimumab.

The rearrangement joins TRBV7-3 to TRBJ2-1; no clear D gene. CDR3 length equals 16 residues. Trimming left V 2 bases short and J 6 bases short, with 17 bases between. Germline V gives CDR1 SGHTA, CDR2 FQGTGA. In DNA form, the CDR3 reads TGTGCCAGCAGCTTAGCAGGTACCCCCCTGTTCAATGAGCAGTTCTTC. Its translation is CASSLAGTPLFNEQFF.

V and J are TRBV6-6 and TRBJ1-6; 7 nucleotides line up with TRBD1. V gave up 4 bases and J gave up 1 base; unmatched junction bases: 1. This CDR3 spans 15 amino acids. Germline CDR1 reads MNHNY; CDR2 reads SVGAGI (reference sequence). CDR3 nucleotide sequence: TGTGCCAGCAGTTCAGGGGGTTCCTATAATTCACCCCTCCACTTT. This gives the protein CASSSGGSYNSPLHF.

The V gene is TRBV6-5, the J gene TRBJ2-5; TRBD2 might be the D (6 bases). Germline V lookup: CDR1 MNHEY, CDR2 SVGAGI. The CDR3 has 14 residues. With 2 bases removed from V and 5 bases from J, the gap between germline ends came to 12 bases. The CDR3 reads CASSYERGRETQYF. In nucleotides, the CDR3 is TGTGCCAGCAGTTACGAACGGGGGAGGGAGACCCAGTACTTC.

The CDR3 DNA reads TGTGCCAGCAGCCCGGTTTTGGATAATTCACCCCTCCACTTT. The encoded protein is CASSPVLDNSPLHF. This chain uses TRBV9 with TRBJ1-6; no clear D. This CDR3 spans 14 amino acids. The germline gives CDR1 SGDLS, CDR2 YYNGEE. V was trimmed by 4 bases and J by 5 bases, leaving 10 bases between them.

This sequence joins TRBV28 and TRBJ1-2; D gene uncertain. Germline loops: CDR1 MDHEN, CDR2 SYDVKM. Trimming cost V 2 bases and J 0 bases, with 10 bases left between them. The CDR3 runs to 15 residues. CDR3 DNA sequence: TGTGCCAGCAGTTTAAGTGGCAGTGCTAACTATGGCTACACCTTC. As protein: CASSLSGSANYGYTF.

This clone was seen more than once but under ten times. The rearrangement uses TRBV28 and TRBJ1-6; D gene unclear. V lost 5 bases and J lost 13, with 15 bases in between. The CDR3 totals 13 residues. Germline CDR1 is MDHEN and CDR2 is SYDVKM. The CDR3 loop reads CASSPQTRSPLHF. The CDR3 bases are TGTGCCAGCAGTCCCCAGACCCGGAGCCCCCTCCACTTT.

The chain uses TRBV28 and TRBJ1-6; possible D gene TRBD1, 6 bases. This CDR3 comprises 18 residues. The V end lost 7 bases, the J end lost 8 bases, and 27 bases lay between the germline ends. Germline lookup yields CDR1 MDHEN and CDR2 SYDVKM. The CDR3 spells CASTSMGHPRGRDSPLHF. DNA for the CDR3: TGTGCCAGCACTTCGATGGGACACCCGAGGGGACGAGATTCACCCCTCCACTTT.

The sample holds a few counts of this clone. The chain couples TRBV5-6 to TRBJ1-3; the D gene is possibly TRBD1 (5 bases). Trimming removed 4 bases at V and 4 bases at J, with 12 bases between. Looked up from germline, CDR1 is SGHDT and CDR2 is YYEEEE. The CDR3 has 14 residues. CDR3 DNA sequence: TGTGCCAGCAGCGCTCCGGGACCAGGAAACACCATATATTTT. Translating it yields CASSAPGPGNTIYF.

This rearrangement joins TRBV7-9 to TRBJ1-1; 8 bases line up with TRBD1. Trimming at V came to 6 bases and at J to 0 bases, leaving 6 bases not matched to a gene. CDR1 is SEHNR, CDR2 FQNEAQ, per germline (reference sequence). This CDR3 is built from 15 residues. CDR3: CASSLGQGMNTEAFF. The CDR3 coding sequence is TGTGCCAGCAGTCTCGGACAGGGTATGAACACTGAAGCTTTCTTT.

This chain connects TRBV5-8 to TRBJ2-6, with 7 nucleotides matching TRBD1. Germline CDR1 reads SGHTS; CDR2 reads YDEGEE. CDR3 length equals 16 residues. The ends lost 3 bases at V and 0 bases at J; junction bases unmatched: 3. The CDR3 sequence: CASSSGQPSGANVLTF. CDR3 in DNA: TGTGCCAGCAGCTCGGGACAGCCCTCTGGGGCCAACGTCCTGACTTTC.

The DNA for the CDR3 is TGTGCCAGCAGCGCGGGCCGGGGCTCCTACAATGAGCAGTTCTTC. It yields the protein CASSAGRGSYNEQFF. This chain uses TRBV9 with TRBJ2-1; tentatively, D is TRBD2 (5 bases). Trimming stripped 3 bases from V and 0 bases from J, with 10 bases between. Germline loops: CDR1 SGDLS, CDR2 YYNGEE. The CDR3 sequence is 15 residues long.

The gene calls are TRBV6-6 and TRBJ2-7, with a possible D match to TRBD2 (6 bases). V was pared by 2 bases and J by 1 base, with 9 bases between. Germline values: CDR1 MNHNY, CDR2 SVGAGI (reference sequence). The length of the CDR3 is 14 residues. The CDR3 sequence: CASSYGGNSYEQYF. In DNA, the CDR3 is TGTGCCAGCAGTTACGGCGGGAATTCCTACGAGCAGTACTTC.

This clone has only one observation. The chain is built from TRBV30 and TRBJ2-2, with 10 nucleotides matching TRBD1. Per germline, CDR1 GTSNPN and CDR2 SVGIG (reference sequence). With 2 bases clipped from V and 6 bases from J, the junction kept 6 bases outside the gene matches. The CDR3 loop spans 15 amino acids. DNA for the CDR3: TGTGCCTGGAGTTTCCCCGGGACAGGGGCCGGGGAGCTGTTTTTT. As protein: CAWSFPGTGAGELFF.

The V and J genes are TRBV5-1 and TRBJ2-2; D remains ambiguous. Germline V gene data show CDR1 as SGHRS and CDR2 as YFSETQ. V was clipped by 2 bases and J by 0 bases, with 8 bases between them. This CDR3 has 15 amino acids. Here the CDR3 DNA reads TGCGCCAGCAGCTTCGACGCCCCGAACACCGGGGAGCTGTTTTTT. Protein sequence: CASSFDAPNTGELFF.

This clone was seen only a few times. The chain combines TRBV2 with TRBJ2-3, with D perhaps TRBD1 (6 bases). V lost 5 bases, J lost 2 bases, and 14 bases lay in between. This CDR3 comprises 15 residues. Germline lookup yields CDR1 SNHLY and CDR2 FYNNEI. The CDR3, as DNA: TGTGCCAGCAGTCAGAGGTCAGGGGACACAGATACGCAGTATTTT. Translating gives CASSQRSGDTDTQYF.

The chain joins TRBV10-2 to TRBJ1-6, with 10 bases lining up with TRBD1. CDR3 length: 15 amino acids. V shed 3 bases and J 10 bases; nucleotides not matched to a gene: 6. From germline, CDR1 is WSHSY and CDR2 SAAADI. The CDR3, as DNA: TGCGCCAGCAGTGACGAGGGACAGGGGCGGTCACCCCTCCACTTT. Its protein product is CASSDEGQGRSPLHF.

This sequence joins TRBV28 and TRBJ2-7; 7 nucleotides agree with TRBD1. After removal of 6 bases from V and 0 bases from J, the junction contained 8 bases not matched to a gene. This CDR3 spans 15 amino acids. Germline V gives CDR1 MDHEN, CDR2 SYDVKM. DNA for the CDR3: TGTGCCAGCAGCAATACCCGACAGGGCTCCTACGAGCAGTACTTC. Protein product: CASSNTRQGSYEQYF.

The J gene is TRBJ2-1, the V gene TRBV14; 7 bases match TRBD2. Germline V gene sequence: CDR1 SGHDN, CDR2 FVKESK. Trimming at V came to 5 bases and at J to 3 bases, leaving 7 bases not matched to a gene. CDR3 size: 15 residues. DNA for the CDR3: TGTGCCAGCAGCAAACCGGGAGGTCGCTACAATGAGCAGTTCTTC. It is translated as CASSKPGGRYNEQFF.